This T cell receptor (beta chain) was observed in a study of identical twins. TCRdb re-called the 5' RACE reads through MiXCR, storing one row per CDR3 protein. The profile shows hundreds of thousands of distinct CDR3 sequences, more than 6.5% of them singletons. Only a few counts were recorded for this clonotype. Trimming pared 0 bases from V and 6 bases from J, leaving 17 bases between. CDR1 is LGHNA and CDR2 is YSLEER in the germline V gene. The CDR3 is 17 residues long. The same sample was also studied in work on yellow fever vaccine responses in identical twins. This second report adds: Reportedly, the response of twins' T cells to the vaccine seemed partly convergent, partly personalized.

The specimen was PBMCs. The receptor's source is a woman under 30 in good health. The chain is built from TRBV4-3 and TRBJ2-2; D gene unclear. CDR3 in DNA: TGCGCCAGCAGCCAAGAGGGTGGGGTGTCAAATCCCGGGGAGCTGTTTTTT. Its translation is CASSQEGGVSNPGELFF.